This T cell receptor (beta chain) was identified in a study of blood T cell repertoires in COVID-19. The overall study: Researchers got acute and convalescent COVID-19 samples from the United States, Italy and Spain. T cells, B-cell-depleted T cells, or PBMCs provided the cDNA or gDNA that served as material.

As processed by the authors: Reference gene primers were amplified, and this amplification served to estimate nucleated cell counts. The assay was immunoSEQ multiplex PCR, and TCRdb's table has in-frame clones only and misses some. That table supplies the V and J calls and clone size; D and trimming were determined from the DNA. The sample lists 170,000 or so clones; around four fifths were seen once. Concerning this clone itself: Within the sample, other DNA sequences also encode this same CDR3.

The CDR3 has 12 amino acids. CDR1 is SGHRS and CDR2 is YFSETQ in the germline V gene. Trimming took off 0 bases at V and 5 bases at J, with 5 bases between the two ends. This clonotype was sampled from a woman aged 55-75 years with acute or convalescent COVID-19. V and J are TRBV5-1 and TRBJ2-5; D gene unclear. The sample taken for sequencing was peripheral blood. The CDR3 DNA reads as TGCGCCAGCAGCTTGGCCCAGGAGACCCAGTACTTC. This sequence encodes CASSLAQETQYF.